A selection of T cell receptor beta chains follows, all from one sample in a study of cytomegalovirus exposure and HLA in healthy donors. Some clones are missing from TCRdb's copy, which holds only in-frame ones; the method was immunoSEQ multiplex PCR. Among approximately 210,000 clones listed, approximately 85% were seen once. Material for sequencing was PBMCs. These receptors were collected from a girl aged 10-17 years in good health and CMV-seropositive. Each CDR3 is given with its conserved first and last residue. D genes are given only for firm matches. Clone sizes are given selectively: once, few, many, or a class where the clone is expanded.

J | V | D | size | CDR3 | DNA
TRBJ2-7 | TRBV7-2 | TRBD2 | NA | CASSLGEGPYEQYF | TGTGCCAGCAGCTTAGGGGAGGGACCCTACGAGCAGTACTTC
TRBJ2-1 | TRBV6-5 | TRBD2 | few | CASSYSRGSMFF | TGTGCCAGCAGTTACTCGCGGGGGAGCATGTTCTTC
TRBJ1-2 | TRBV10-3 | TRBD1 | once | CAISPTGGEGGYTF | TGTGCCATCAGTCCGACAGGGGGAGAAGGGGGCTACACCTTC
TRBJ2-1 | TRBV2 | TRBD2 | NA | CASSSSSGGVNEQFF | TGTGCCAGCAGTTCCTCTAGCGGGGGGGTGAATGAGCAGTTCTTC
TRBJ1-2 | TRBV20-1 | NA | few | CSASPPPIAF | TGCAGTGCTAGCCCCCCCCCTATCGCCTTC
TRBJ1-4 | TRBV4-1 | TRBD1 | once | CASSQDRTAGGFGGEKLFF | TGCGCCAGCAGCCAAGATCGGACGGCAGGGGGGTTCGGTGGTGAAAAACTGTTTTTT
TRBJ2-3 | TRBV4-1 | NA | few | CASSHSGGDPTDTQYF | TGCGCCAGCAGCCACTCCGGGGGTGATCCCACAGATACGCAGTATTTT
TRBJ1-1 | TRBV18 | NA | NA | CASSPPAQENTEAFF | TGTGCCAGCTCACCACCGGCACAGGAGAACACTGAAGCTTTCTTT
TRBJ2-7 | TRBV5-1 | TRBD2 | NA | CVSSLVIGRATYEQYF | TGCGTCAGCAGCTTGGTTATAGGGAGGGCCACCTACGAGCAGTACTTC
TRBJ2-3 | TRBV9 | NA | NA | CASSVDPGDTQYF | TGTGCCAGCAGCGTAGATCCGGGAGATACGCAGTATTTT
TRBJ1-3 | TRBV6-5 | NA | NA | CASSAGLLGDTIYF | TGTGCCAGCAGCGCGGGTCTTCTTGGGGACACCATATATTTT
TRBJ2-7 | TRBV6-5 | TRBD1 | few | CASTGTASYEQYF | TGTGCCAGCACCGGGACAGCGTCCTACGAGCAGTACTTC
TRBJ2-7 | TRBV7-2 | NA | NA | CASSTTGAAYEQYF | TGTGCCAGCAGTACTACTGGGGCCGCCTACGAGCAGTACTTC
TRBJ2-7 | TRBV2 | NA | NA | CASLGTPNYEQYF | TGTGCCAGCCTTGGGACACCTAACTACGAGCAGTACTTC
TRBJ2-2 | TRBV7-9 | NA | NA | CASSPPAGTGELFF | TGTGCCAGCAGCCCCCCCGCCGGCACCGGGGAGCTGTTTTTT
TRBJ2-5 | TRBV6-5 | TRBD1 | few | CASGTGGWETQYF | TGTGCCAGCGGGACAGGGGGCTGGGAGACCCAGTACTTC
TRBJ1-2 | TRBV19 | NA | NA | CASSIADTHYTF | TGTGCCAGTAGTATAGCGGACACACACTACACCTTC
TRBJ2-2 | TRBV6-1 | NA | NA | CASSDLLQTGELFF | TGTGCCAGCAGTGACCTACTCCAAACCGGGGAGCTGTTTTTT
TRBJ2-5 | TRBV7-2 | TRBD1 | once | CASSSGQQETQYF | TGTGCCAGCAGCTCGGGACAGCAAGAGACCCAGTACTTC
TRBJ1-4 | TRBV9 | NA | NA | CASSVSGEGNEKLFF | TGTGCCAGCAGCGTTTCGGGGGAAGGTAATGAAAAACTGTTTTTT
TRBJ2-1 | TRBV6-1 | NA | NA | CASSGRDTLRAAYNEQFF | TGTGCCAGCAGTGGCCGGGACACCCTGAGGGCTGCCTACAATGAGCAGTTCTTC
TRBJ2-3 | TRBV5-4 | TRBD2 | NA | CASSPQRGGSDTQYF | TGTGCCAGCAGCCCTCAGCGGGGGGGCAGTGATACGCAGTATTTT
TRBJ2-7 | TRBV7-9 | NA | few | CASSLKAGSYEQYF | TGTGCCAGCAGCTTAAAAGCAGGTAGCTACGAGCAGTACTTC
TRBJ1-2 | TRBV5-6 | NA | once | CASSSRENYDYTF | TGTGCCAGCAGCTCCAGAGAGAACTATGACTACACCTTC
TRBJ2-7 | TRBV6-6 | TRBD1 | NA | CASSYSTGVYEQYF | TGTGCCAGCAGTTACTCGACAGGGGTCTACGAGCAGTACTTC
TRBJ2-7 | TRBV18 | TRBD1 | NA | CASSLDRAISYEQYF | TGTGCCAGCTCACTAGACAGGGCCATCTCCTACGAGCAGTACTTC
TRBJ2-7 | TRBV27 | NA | NA | CASSFWRGSDEQYF | TGTGCCAGCAGTTTTTGGAGGGGCAGCGACGAGCAGTACTTC
TRBJ1-6 | TRBV2 | NA | few | CASRLDSYNSPLHF | TGTGCCAGCCGTCTCGACAGCTATAATTCACCCCTCCACTTT
TRBJ2-7 | TRBV15 | TRBD1 | NA | CATSRGTGEYEQYF | TGTGCCACCAGCAGAGGGACAGGGGAGTACGAGCAGTACTTC
TRBJ2-3 | TRBV6-4 | TRBD2 | NA | CASSRTSGGGGRDTQYF | TGTGCCAGCAGTCGGACTAGCGGGGGGGGCGGCAGAGATACGCAGTATTTT
TRBJ1-5 | TRBV2 | NA | NA | CASSESQGQHF | TGTGCCAGCAGTGAAAGCCAGGGCCAGCATTTT
TRBJ2-5 | TRBV2 | NA | NA | CASSMLNYQETQYF | TGTGCCAGCAGCATGCTAAATTACCAAGAGACCCAGTACTTC
TRBJ2-1 | TRBV10-1 | TRBD1 | NA | CASSESGLTGGNEQFF | TGCGCCAGCAGTGAGTCGGGTCTAACAGGGGGCAATGAGCAGTTCTTC
TRBJ1-6 | TRBV5-1 | TRBD1 | NA | CASSFGQGAFIDSPLHF | TGCGCCAGCAGCTTCGGACAGGGGGCGTTCATTGATTCACCCCTCCACTTT
TRBJ2-7 | TRBV18 | NA | NA | CASSPWGGSRSYEQYF | TGTGCCAGCTCACCATGGGGGGGCTCTCGCTCCTACGAGCAGTACTTC
TRBJ1-1 | TRBV7-2 | TRBD1 | NA | CASSLGGTGTPFF | TGTGCCAGCTCTCTAGGGGGGACAGGGACGCCTTTCTTT
TRBJ2-7 | TRBV6-5 | NA | once | CASKSGVSYEQYF | TGTGCCAGCAAGTCCGGGGTCTCCTACGAGCAGTACTTC